The clone carrying this TCR beta chain ranks as medium-sized. A junction end diverges from the germline sequence, so it may reflect a read error. TCRdb independently ran MiXCR on the 5' RACE reads; one entry per CDR3 protein. The sample lists approximately 340,000 distinct CDR3 sequences; under 15% were seen once. These data are taken from a study of T-cell memory formation after mild COVID-19. At the level of the study: TCR clusters were mostly confined to one donor each.

Germline-derived CDR1 and CDR2 are SGHTA and FQGNSA. The CDR3 is 12 residues long. Sequenced material: PBMCs or a T cell subset sorted from them (not recorded which). This TCR was recovered from a young man who had mild COVID-19 (a few samples of this study predate the infection). Cell type and time point are not known. The rearrangement links TRBV7-2 to TRBJ2-7; D may be TRBD2 (5 bases). The CDR3 spells CASSPRTGSVDF. CDR3 sequence (DNA): TGTGCCAGCAGCCCCCGTACGGGGTCTGTTGACTTC.